This T cell receptor (beta chain) derives from a study of human T cells and chemical hapten exposure. Overall study context: Read at 6 days, the patch tests placed 0.01% DPC on the upper back. Alopecia areata, totalis or universalis affected patients, mainly female.

The time point was: patch test 1, 2 weeks after DPC sensitization. Treatment given: therapeutic diphenylcyclopropenone sensitization with weekly scalp DPC. Trimming removed 4 bases from V and 0 bases from J; junction bases left unmatched: 3. The CDR3 totals 13 residues. The germline gives CDR1 SQVTM, CDR2 ANQGSEA. This clonotype was observed a few times. The library put unique molecular identifiers onto individual cDNA molecules. One entry per CDR3 protein results from TCRdb running MiXCR on the RACE reads. The repertoire holds fewer than 500,000 distinct CDR3 sequences, nearly 5% seen once, with around 2% in the top ten.

Sequencing was performed on whole blood, taken in connection with sensitization to the hapten diphenylcyclopropenone (DPC). V usage is TRBV29-1 and J usage is TRBJ2-7, with 7 bases fitting TRBD1. This sequence was found in a woman in her 50s with alopecia areata. Some clones in this sample may be carry-over from other donors' samples. This CDR3 is CSVGGQYSYEQYF. The CDR3 DNA is TGCAGCGTTGGGGGACAGTACTCCTACGAGCAGTACTTC.